This is a list of T cell receptor beta chains from one sample in a study of a mutant IDH1 vaccine in newly diagnosed glioma. Their antigen targets remain unknown. Sequencing used immunoSEQ multiplex PCR; TCRdb keeps in-frame clones, though not all of them. The sample gives under 40,000 clones, about 78% of which show up once; about 24% is in the top ten. Sequences were derived from PBMCs, sampled from a glioma patient whose treatment included an IDH1 peptide vaccine. These receptors were collected from a man aged 30 to 45 with glioma. Both conserved end residues are part of each CDR3. The order of the fields is D gene, clone size, J gene, V gene, CDR3 length, CDR3 DNA, CDR3 protein. D genes are given only for firm matches. For some rows the clone size is stated as once, few or many, or as a class when expanded; others skip it.

TRBD1	-	TRBJ2-7	TRBV6-1	15	TGTGCCAGCAGTGAAGAGGGGACAGGGGGCTACGAGCAGTACTTC	CASSEEGTGGYEQYF
-	medium-sized	TRBJ1-5	TRBV7-8	13	TGTGCCAGCAGCTCCAACGTAAATCAGCCCCAGCATTTT	CASSSNVNQPQHF
TRBD1	-	TRBJ1-3	TRBV18	16	TGTGCCAGCTCCTATGTACAGGGGAGCTCTGGAAACACCATATATTTT	CASSYVQGSSGNTIYF
TRBD1	-	TRBJ1-5	TRBV19	16	TGTGCCAGTAGTGAGACAGGGGCCACCCTCAATCAGCCCCAGCATTTT	CASSETGATLNQPQHF
-	-	TRBJ1-1	TRBV19	14	TGTGCCAGTAGGGACAGTAGCATGAACACTGAAGCTTTCTTT	CASRDSSMNTEAFF
-	few	TRBJ1-1	TRBV19	15	TGTGCCAGTAGAAAGGGGGGGCTGTCGGACACTGAAGCTTTCTTT	CASRKGGLSDTEAFF
TRBD2	-	TRBJ2-1	TRBV5-4	16	TGTGCCAGCACCACTAAACTAGCGGGGGATTCCAATGAGCAGTTCTTC	CASTTKLAGDSNEQFF
TRBD1	-	TRBJ2-1	TRBV30	15	TGTGCCTGGAGTCGAGGAACAGGGGGCAGGGATGAGCAGTTCTTC	CAWSRGTGGRDEQFF
TRBD1	few	TRBJ2-7	TRBV9	15	TGTGCCAGCAGCCTCGGGACAGGGGCGTCCTACGAGCAGTACTTC	CASSLGTGASYEQYF
-	once	TRBJ1-6	TRBV6-4	15	TGTGCCAGCAGTGTGGACAGCCGAGGCGATTCACCCCTCCACTTT	CASSVDSRGDSPLHF
TRBD1	-	TRBJ2-3	TRBV13	15	TGTGCCAGCGGACCCGGGACAGGCCGCACAGATACGCAGTATTTT	CASGPGTGRTDTQYF
TRBD1	-	TRBJ1-2	TRBV28	17	TGTGCCAGCAGTTTAAGTGGGGCAGGGGGCGCCGACTATGGCTACACCTTC	CASSLSGAGGADYGYTF
-	-	TRBJ2-7	TRBV7-2	13	TGTGCCAGCAGCTTGAAAGTGTCCCACGAGCAGTACTTC	CASSLKVSHEQYF
-	-	TRBJ1-2	TRBV6-5	15	TGTGCCAGCAGTTACTCGAGGGGTTCGATTGGTGGCTACACCTTC	CASSYSRGSIGGYTF
-	-	TRBJ2-5	TRBV5-1	12	TGCGCCAGCAGCCCGGATGGGGAAGCCCAGTACTTC	CASSPDGEAQYF
-	once	TRBJ1-5	TRBV7-8	16	TGTGCCAGCAGCCTAAACCAAGGCCGGAGCAATCAGCCCCAGCATTTT	CASSLNQGRSNQPQHF
-	-	TRBJ1-2	TRBV9	14	TGTGCCAGCAGCGAGCCAGGGACCAACTATGGCTACACCTTC	CASSEPGTNYGYTF
-	once	TRBJ1-1	TRBV5-1	14	TGCGCCAGCAGCCGAAGACAGCTGAACACTGAAGCTTTCTTT	CASSRRQLNTEAFF
TRBD2	-	TRBJ2-1	TRBV19	15	TGTGCCAGTAGTACCGGGAGGGCCGTCTACAATGAGCAGTTCTTC	CASSTGRAVYNEQFF
TRBD2	once	TRBJ2-7	TRBV5-1	16	TGCGCCAGCAGCTTGGTGCTAGCGGGAGAGAACTACGAGCAGTACTTC	CASSLVLAGENYEQYF
TRBD2	-	TRBJ2-5	TRBV5-1	15	TGCGCCAGCAGCTTGGGCGGGGGGCCCGAAGAGACCCAGTACTTC	CASSLGGGPEETQYF
-	-	TRBJ1-5	TRBV6-4	15	TGTGCCAGCAGCGACGGACAGACAAGCAATCAGCCCCAGCATTTT	CASSDGQTSNQPQHF
TRBD1	few	TRBJ1-5	TRBV4-1	17	TGCGCCAGCAGCCAACAGACAGGGGGCCGGAGCAATCAGCCCCAGCATTTT	CASSQQTGGRSNQPQHF
-	-	TRBJ2-4	TRBV5-1	20	TGCGCCAGCAGCTCCCAGGGGGGGAGGGGGTCGCGGCTAGCCAAAAACATTCAGTACTTC	CASSSQGGRGSRLAKNIQYF
TRBD1	-	TRBJ2-7	TRBV4-1	16	TGCGCCAGCAGCCGCCAGCAGGGGGCCGACGTCTACGAGCAGTACTTC	CASSRQQGADVYEQYF
TRBD1	once	TRBJ2-7	TRBV5-6	14	TGTGCCAGCAGCCCGGGACAGGTTGGCCACGAGCAGTACTTC	CASSPGQVGHEQYF
-	-	TRBJ1-2	TRBV10-2	12	TGCGCCAGCAGGCCGGGGGACTATGGCTACACCTTC	CASRPGDYGYTF
-	-	TRBJ2-2	TRBV6-6	16	TGTGCCAGCAGTTACTCTGGCGGTTCCCACACCGGGGAGCTGTTTTTT	CASSYSGGSHTGELFF
TRBD2	-	TRBJ2-1	TRBV29-1	17	TGCGGCATCGGTAGCGGGGGGACACTCCAAATTTACAATGAGCAGTTCTTC	CGIGSGGTLQIYNEQFF
-	-	TRBJ1-3	TRBV6-5	14	TGTGCCAGCAGTACCCGGACAGATGGAAACACCATATATTTT	CASSTRTDGNTIYF
-	-	TRBJ1-6	TRBV27	15	TGTGCCAGCAGTTTAGCCGGGGGCGGTAATTCACCCCTCCACTTT	CASSLAGGGNSPLHF
-	-	TRBJ1-6	TRBV4-3	14	TGCGCCAGCAGCCAAGATCCCCGACGGTCGGCCCTCCACTTT	CASSQDPRRSALHF
-	few	TRBJ2-1	TRBV11-2	15	TGTGCCAGCAGCTTAAGGGGGGGTTCCTACAATGAGCAGTTCTTC	CASSLRGGSYNEQFF
-	-	TRBJ2-2	TRBV14	15	TGTGCCAGCAGCCGGCACCAGTCGAACACCGGGGAGCTGTTTTTT	CASSRHQSNTGELFF
-	-	TRBJ2-2	TRBV6-1	13	TGTGCCAGCAGTGAATCCGGGCGCGGGGAGCTGTTTTTT	CASSESGRGELFF
-	-	TRBJ2-3	TRBV7-9	14	TGTGCCAGCAGCCCACGTGGTAGCACAGATACGCAGTATTTT	CASSPRGSTDTQYF
-	-	TRBJ2-3	TRBV11-1	14	TGTGCCAGCAGCCACCGGGACTTCGGAGATACGCAGTATTTT	CASSHRDFGDTQYF
TRBD1	-	TRBJ1-1	TRBV5-6	12	TGTGCCAGCAGCTGGACAGGGAGGGAAGCTTTCTTT	CASSWTGREAFF
-	once	TRBJ2-3	TRBV10-3	15	TGTGCCATCAGTAGACAAAATCAATTCACAGATACGCAGTATTTT	CAISRQNQFTDTQYF
-	few	TRBJ2-7	TRBV30	11	TGTGCCTGGAGTTCCGGCGGAGAGCAGTACTTC	CAWSSGGEQYF
-	-	TRBJ1-5	TRBV28	12	TGTGCCAGCAGGCCGCCGTTAAGGCCCCAGCATTTT	CASRPPLRPQHF
-	once	TRBJ1-1	TRBV19	16	TGTGCCAGTAGTATTAATGGCCCAGGCCGGACCACTGAAGCTTTCTTT	CASSINGPGRTTEAFF
TRBD1	once	TRBJ2-5	TRBV30	14	TGTGCCTGGAGTGGGGAGACAGGGTGGGAGACCCAGTACTTC	CAWSGETGWETQYF
-	-	TRBJ1-6	TRBV5-5	11	TGTGCCAGCAGCCCGGGTGGACCCCTCCACTTT	CASSPGGPLHF
-	-	TRBJ1-1	TRBV10-3	13	TGTGCCATCATAAGCAGAGGGTCCACTGAAGCTTTCTTT	CAIISRGSTEAFF
TRBD1	-	TRBJ2-2	TRBV9	14	TGTGCCAGCAGCCGACAGGGGGCGTACGGGGAGCTGTTTTTT	CASSRQGAYGELFF
TRBD1	medium-sized	TRBJ1-2	TRBV5-4	17	TGTGCCAGCAGCTCCTTCCCGGGACAGGGGTCGGACTATGGCTACACCTTC	CASSSFPGQGSDYGYTF
-	-	TRBJ2-2	TRBV1	16	TGCACCAGCAGCCGACCGACAAAGCGGCACACCGGGGAGCTGTTTTTT	CTSSRPTKRHTGELFF
TRBD1	-	TRBJ2-5	TRBV5-1	18	TGCGCCAGCAGCTTGGGGAGACAGGGATTCCAATGGATGGAGACCCAGTACTTC	CASSLGRQGFQWMETQYF
-	once	TRBJ2-7	TRBV11-2	16	TGTGCCAGCAGCCGACTCCTGGGAACACATACCTACGAGCAGTACTTC	CASSRLLGTHTYEQYF
-	-	TRBJ1-1	TRBV25-1	13	TGTGCCAGCAGTGAATATGGGGCCTCTGAAGCTTTCTTT	CASSEYGASEAFF
-	-	TRBJ2-3	TRBV2	15	TGTGCCAGCGGGGAAGCCGGGACCGCCGGAGGTACGCAGTATTTT	CASGEAGTAGGTQYF
-	-	TRBJ2-7	TRBV20-1	11	TGCAGTGCTACCACCTCCTACGAGCAGTACTTC	CSATTSYEQYF
TRBD2	-	TRBJ2-5	TRBV29-1	14	TGCAGCGTTGATGCGACTAGCGGGGAGGAGACCCAGTACTTC	CSVDATSGEETQYF
-	-	TRBJ2-7	TRBV7-9	12	TGTGCCAGCAGCCATGACAGGTACGAGCAGTACTTC	CASSHDRYEQYF
-	once	TRBJ1-6	TRBV27	18	TGTGCCAGCAGCACCTGGGCGGTCGGGGCTAATAGTCCCTCACCCCTCCACTTT	CASSTWAVGANSPSPLHF
-	-	TRBJ2-5	TRBV15	16	TGTGCCACCAGCAGAGATCCATCTAGGAGGCAAGAGACCCAGTACTTC	CATSRDPSRRQETQYF